The 19 T cell receptor beta chains listed next were all sequenced from one sample in a study of cytomegalovirus exposure and HLA in healthy donors. With 60 Vbeta and 13 Jbeta primers, the PCR was carried out. The repertoire was sequenced with immunoSEQ multiplex PCR; TCRdb's copy has only in-frame clones and lacks some. The sample has around 100,000 clones. Sequenced: PBMCs. These receptor sequences come from a man aged 25-40 years in good health and CMV-seronegative.

The chain recombines TRBV29-1 with TRBJ1-2, with unresolved D. CDR3 size: 14 residues. Trimming shortened V by 3 bases and J by 4 bases, and 15 bases separated the two germline ends. Germline V gene lookup returns CDR1 SQVTM and CDR2 ANQGSEA. DNA for the CDR3: TGCAGCGTTGACGTCATGGATGGAGGCTATGGCTACACCTTC. Its translation: CSVDVMDGGYGYTF.

The chain is built from TRBV21-1 and TRBJ2-3; the D call of TRBD2 is as the table states it, not checked on the DNA. TRBV21-1 is a known pseudogene. This CDR3 has 14 residues. This CDR3 reads CASSSRLITDTQYF. The DNA for the CDR3 is TGTGCCAGCAGCTCGCGACTAATCACAGATACGCAGTATTTT.

The chain carries TRBV18 and TRBJ1-1; weak D call: TRBD1 (6 bases). Germline lookup yields CDR1 KGHSH and CDR2 LQKENI. Trimming left V 8 bases short and J 1 base short, with 8 bases between. The CDR3 is 12 amino acids. Here the CDR3 reads CASRGGNTEAFF. CDR3 nucleotide sequence: TGTGCCAGCCGAGGGGGGAACACTGAAGCTTTCTTT. The variable domain in full, with the rest retrieved from reference TRBV18 and TRBJ1-1, is NAGVMQNPRHLVRRRGQEARLRCSPMKGHSHVYWYRQLPEEGLKFMVYLQKENIIDESGMPKERFSAEFPKEGPSILRIQQVVRGDSAAYFCASRGGNTEAFFGQGTRLTVV.

V is TRBV5-6 and J is TRBJ1-5, with 7 bases that match TRBD1. V shed 4 bases and J 1 base; nucleotides not matched to a gene: 2. Germline V gives CDR1 SGHDT, CDR2 YYEEEE. CDR3 length equals 14 residues. CDR3 amino acids: CASSPGQSNQPQHF. The CDR3 DNA sequence: TGTGCCAGCAGCCCGGGACAGAGCAATCAGCCCCAGCATTTT.

This clone is labeled large based on frequency. The CDR3 is CASRARTGGDGYTF. The CDR3 DNA follows: TGTGCCAGCAGGGCTCGGACAGGGGGCGATGGCTACACCTTC. The rearrangement joins TRBV28 to TRBJ1-2, with 11 bases matching TRBD1. Germline assignment: CDR1 MDHEN and CDR2 SYDVKM. The CDR3 spans 14 residues. The V and J ends lost 6 bases and 6 bases, in that order; junction bases with no gene match: 6.

The gene calls are TRBV5-4 and TRBJ2-7; maybe TRBD2 (6 bases). This CDR3 spans 15 amino acids. The V gene's germline CDR1 is SGHNT and CDR2 YYREEE (reference sequence). Between the trimmed V and J ends, which lost 1 base and 1 base, there was a span of 12 bases. The CDR3 bases are TGTGCCAGCAGCTTGATGGGACTGCAGTCCTACGAGCAGTACTTC. Protein sequence: CASSLMGLQSYEQYF.

The chain combines TRBV5-1 with TRBJ2-1, with D possibly matching TRBD1 (5 bases). The CDR3 is 14 residues long. Germline values: CDR1 SGHRS, CDR2 YFSETQ. V was trimmed by 0 bases and J by 5 bases, leaving 9 bases between them. CDR3 DNA: TGCGCCAGCAGCTTGGCCAAACAGGACAATGAGCAGTTCTTC. Encoded protein: CASSLAKQDNEQFF.

The chain uses TRBV7-2 and TRBJ1-6; 8 nucleotides align to TRBD1. Germline V gives CDR1 SGHTA, CDR2 FQGNSA. The CDR3 runs 17 residues. Trimming cost V 4 bases and J 6 bases; bases outside gene matches: 11. The CDR3 spells CASSSPRTGTTNSPLHF. The DNA of the CDR3 is TGTGCCAGCAGCTCTCCCCGGACAGGGACCACTAATTCACCCCTCCACTTT.

CDR3: CATSRGTGTGGGYTF. The DNA of the CDR3 is TGTGCCACCAGCAGAGGTACCGGGACAGGGGGTGGCTACACCTTC. The rearrangement joins TRBV15 to TRBJ1-2, with 11 bases identical to TRBD1. There are 15 residues in the CDR3. From germline, CDR1 is LNHNV and CDR2 YYDKDF (reference sequence). With V trimmed by 1 base and J by 7 bases, 5 bases remained unmatched.

V and J are TRBV15 and TRBJ1-6, with 9 nucleotides matching TRBD1. The length of the CDR3 is 14 residues. J gave up 13 bases and V 5 bases, and 9 bases lay outside the gene matches. The V gene's germline CDR1 is LNHNV and CDR2 YYDKDF (reference sequence). The CDR3, as DNA: TGTGCCACCAGCGGGGGACAGGGCAGTAGCCCCCTCCACTTT. Protein sequence: CATSGGQGSSPLHF.

The rearrangement uses TRBV5-5 and TRBJ1-4; 10 bases agree with TRBD1. J lost 8 bases, V lost 0 bases, and 4 bases had no gene match. The CDR3 extends over 15 amino acids. Germline loops: CDR1 SGHKS, CDR2 YYEKEE (reference sequence). The CDR3 protein is CASSLEGTGEEKLFF. CDR3 in DNA: TGTGCCAGCAGCTTGGAGGGGACAGGGGAGGAAAAACTGTTTTTT. Variable domain in full (rest from reference TRBV5-5 and TRBJ1-4): DAGVTQSPTHLIKTRGQQVTLRCSPISGHKSVSWYQQVLGQGPQFIFQYYEKEERGRGNFPDRFSARQFPNYSSELNVNALLLGDSALYLCASSLEGTGEEKLFFGSGTQLSVL.

The chain couples TRBV7-8 to TRBJ2-1; TRBD2 matches 10 bases. Trimming took 5 bases from V and 6 from J; bases not matched to a gene: 16. There are 18 residues in the CDR3. Germline V gives CDR1 SGHVS, CDR2 FQNEAQ. CDR3 residues: CASSPAPSGAGGFNEQFF. For the CDR3, the DNA is TGTGCCAGCAGCCCCGCGCCGTCTGGAGCGGGGGGGTTCAATGAGCAGTTCTTC.

The chain carries TRBV5-4 and TRBJ2-7, with 7 nucleotides matching TRBD1. The CDR3 length is 16 residues. Germline CDR1 is SGHNT and CDR2 is YYREEE (reference sequence). Germline trimming cut 2 bases from V and 0 bases from J; bases unmatched to any gene: 8. CDR3 residues: CASSLTGVPISYEQYF. CDR3 sequence (DNA): TGTGCCAGCAGCTTAACAGGGGTCCCAATCTCCTACGAGCAGTACTTC.

V and J are TRBV1 and TRBJ2-3; the table's D call, TRBD2, has no DNA check behind it. TRBV1 is classified as a pseudogene. This CDR3 region has 22 residues. CDR3 DNA sequence: TGCACCAGCAGCCAAGATCAGAGTGGGACTAGCGGGGCTAACTCTAGCACAGATACGCAGTATTTT. Protein product: CTSSQDQSGTSGANSSTDTQYF.

The CDR3 here is CASRHRDRGGAFF. CDR3 in DNA: TGTGCCTCCCGTCATCGGGACAGGGGAGGAGCTTTCTTT. The chain has TRBV30 and TRBJ1-1, with 10 bases identical to TRBD1. In germline, CDR1 is GTSNPN, CDR2 SVGIG (reference sequence). The length of the CDR3 is 13 residues. The trim removed 7 bases at V and 10 bases at J, leaving 12 bases unmatched.

V and J are TRBV28 and TRBJ1-1; D might be TRBD1 (5 bases). CDR3 size: 15 residues. In germline, CDR1 is MDHEN, CDR2 SYDVKM. V was shortened by 1 base and J by 10 bases, with 19 bases between the two germline ends. Here the CDR3 reads CASSLSALNRPGAFF. The CDR3 bases are TGTGCCAGCAGTTTATCCGCCCTCAACAGGCCGGGAGCTTTCTTT. Full variable domain (outside the CDR3, taken from reference TRBV28 and TRBJ1-1): DVKVTQSSRYLVKRTGEKVFLECVQDMDHENMFWYRQDPGLGLRLIYFSYDVKMKEKGDIPEGYSVSREKKERFSLILESASTNQTSMYLCASSLSALNRPGAFFGQGTRLTVV.

The chain recombines TRBV7-3 with TRBJ2-7; 9 nucleotides agree with TRBD2. Germline V gene sequence: CDR1 SGHTA, CDR2 FQGTGA. V lost 5 bases to trimming and J lost 0 bases; unmatched junction nucleotides: 5. The CDR3 is 15 residues long. The CDR3 loop reads CASSAAGGASYEQYF. CDR3 DNA: TGTGCCAGCAGCGCAGCGGGGGGAGCCTCCTACGAGCAGTACTTC.

The genes are TRBV5-4 and TRBJ2-7; tentatively, D is TRBD2 (6 bases). The CDR3 has 14 residues. The germline CDR1 and CDR2 sequences are SGHNT and YYREEE (reference sequence). Trimming took 4 bases from V and 4 from J, leaving 15 bases between them. CDR3 residues: CASSLGTDTYEQYF. CDR3 in DNA: TGTGCCAGCAGCCTCGGGACTGACACTTACGAGCAGTACTTC. Based on the CDR3 plus reference TRBV5-4 and TRBJ2-7, the full variable domain is ETGVTQSPTHLIKTRGQQVTLRCSSQSGHNTVSWYQQALGQGPQFIFQYYREEENGRGNFPPRFSGLQFPNYSSELNVNALELDDSALYLCASSLGTDTYEQYFGPGTRLTVT.

The chain recombines TRBV5-6 with TRBJ1-5; maybe TRBD1 (6 bases). The CDR3 has 19 amino acids. Per the germline V gene, CDR1 is SGHDT and CDR2 is YYEEEE. The V end was cut by 3 bases, the J end by 0 bases, with 22 bases between. CDR3 in DNA: TGTGCCAGCAGCTCCGGCCGAACAGGGAGAACCCATAGCAATCAGCCCCAGCATTTT. Its protein is CASSSGRTGRTHSNQPQHF.